Sequencing of this TCR beta chain was carried out in a study of T cell clonality in common variable immunodeficiency. Study-level points and caveats: Fewer deletions and N-nucleotide insertions were reportedly seen in common variable immunodeficiency TCR beta sequences. CVID subjects had higher TCRbeta clonality than healthy controls, most marked in about a third.

The V end lost 2 bases, the J end lost 1 base, and 11 bases lay between the germline ends. This CDR3 is 15 amino acids long. Germline V CDR1 and CDR2: LNHDA, SQIVND (reference sequence). Measured with immunoSEQ multiplex PCR; TCRdb has only the in-frame clones, and not every one. This sample carries about 19,000 clones, none of them present only once. On this clone: Antigen: not known. The read ends 3 residues before the CDR3 terminus; that terminus is restored from the germline J gene.

The receptor comes from a human donor with common variable immunodeficiency. Specimen: peripheral blood mononuclear cells. The chain employs TRBV19 and TRBJ2-5; D is possibly TRBD1 (7 bases). The CDR3 bases that were read are TGTGCCAGTAGTATAAGGCAGGGGGGCCAAGAGACC. Protein: CASSIRQGGQET. The whole CDR3 reads CASSIRQGGQETQYF.